This T cell receptor (beta chain) is drawn from a study of cytomegalovirus exposure and HLA in healthy donors. Points from the study as a whole: Analyses of presence and absence presupposed an approximately uniform sequencing depth across donors. 87-base-pair reads could not separate some V segments, including TRBV6-2 and TRBV6-3.

The CDR3 loop spans 16 amino acids. The V and J ends lost 5 bases and 5 bases, in that order; junction bases with no gene match: 10. Germline lookup yields CDR1 SEHNR and CDR2 FQNEAQ (reference sequence). A note on this clone: Its antigen is unidentified.

Primers: 60 Vbeta forward and 13 Jbeta reverse. Clones were sequenced by immunoSEQ multiplex PCR, and TCRdb holds only the in-frame ones, with some missing. Recorded for this sample: 40,000 or so clones. This chain joins TRBV7-9 and TRBJ2-2, with 8 bases lining up with TRBD1. This TCR derives from a male donor in good health and CMV-seronegative. Sequencing used PBMCs. The CDR3 sequence is CASSPRRTGRTGELFF. CDR3 DNA sequence: TGTGCCAGCAGCCCCCGGAGGACAGGGCGAACCGGGGAGCTGTTTTTT.